The T cell receptor beta chain under discussion was sequenced for a study of T cells in Graves' hyperthyroidism and ophthalmopathy. This clonotype was observed at least ten times. Amplified regions were TCR beta CDR3 sequences from RNA transcripts. HTBI primers drove first-round RT-PCR of the TCR CDR3. Each CDR3 protein is one row after TCRdb ran MiXCR on the multiplex PCR reads. The sample carries around 700,000 distinct CDR3 sequences, roughly a third recorded once. The germline V and J ends were trimmed by 5 bases and 4 bases, with 14 bases remaining between them. From germline, CDR1 is SQVTM and CDR2 ANQGSEA. CDR3 size: 13 residues.

The sequenced material came from blood. The source of this sequence is a woman aged 40 to 50 with Graves' hyperthyroidism. The V gene is TRBV29-1, the J gene TRBJ1-1; possible D gene TRBD1, 5 bases. CDR3 protein: CSVLGQQGTEAFF. DNA of the CDR3: TGCAGCGTTCTGGGGCAGCAGGGCACTGAAGCTTTCTTT. Complete variable domain (other parts from reference TRBV29-1 and TRBJ1-1): SAVISQKPSRDICQRGTSLTIQCQVDSQVTMMFWYRQQPGQSLTLIATANQGSEATYESGFVIDKFPISRPNLTFSTLTVSNMSPEDSSIYLCSVLGQQGTEAFFGQGTRLTVV.